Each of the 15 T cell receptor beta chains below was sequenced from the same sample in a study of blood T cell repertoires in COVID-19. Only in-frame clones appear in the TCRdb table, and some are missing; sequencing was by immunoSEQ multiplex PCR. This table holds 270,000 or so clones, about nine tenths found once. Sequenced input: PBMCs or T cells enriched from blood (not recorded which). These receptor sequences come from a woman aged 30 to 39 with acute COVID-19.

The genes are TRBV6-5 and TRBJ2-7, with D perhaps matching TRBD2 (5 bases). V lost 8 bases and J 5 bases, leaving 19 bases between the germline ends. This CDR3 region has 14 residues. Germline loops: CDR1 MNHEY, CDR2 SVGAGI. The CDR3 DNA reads TGTGCCAGCGGGCACAGCGGTATTCTGGACGAGCAGTACTTC. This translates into CASGHSGILDEQYF.

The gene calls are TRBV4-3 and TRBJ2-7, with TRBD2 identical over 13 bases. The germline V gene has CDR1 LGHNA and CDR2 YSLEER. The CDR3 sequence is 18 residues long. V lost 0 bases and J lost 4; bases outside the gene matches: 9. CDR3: CASSQDLLGTSGMYEQYF. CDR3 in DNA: TGCGCCAGCAGCCAAGATCTATTAGGGACTAGCGGGATGTACGAGCAGTACTTC.

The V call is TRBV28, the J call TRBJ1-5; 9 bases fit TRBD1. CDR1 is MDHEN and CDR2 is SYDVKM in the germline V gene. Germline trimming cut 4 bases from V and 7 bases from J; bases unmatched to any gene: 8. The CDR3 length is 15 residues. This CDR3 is CASSYEGQGVQPQHF. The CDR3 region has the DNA TGTGCCAGCAGTTATGAGGGACAGGGTGTACAGCCCCAGCATTTT.

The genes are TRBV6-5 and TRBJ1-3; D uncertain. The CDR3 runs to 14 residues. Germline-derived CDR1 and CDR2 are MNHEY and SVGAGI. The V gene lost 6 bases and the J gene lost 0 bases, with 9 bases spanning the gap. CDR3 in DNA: TGTGCCAGCAGGGTAATGAGCTCTGGAAACACCATATATTTT. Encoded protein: CASRVMSSGNTIYF.

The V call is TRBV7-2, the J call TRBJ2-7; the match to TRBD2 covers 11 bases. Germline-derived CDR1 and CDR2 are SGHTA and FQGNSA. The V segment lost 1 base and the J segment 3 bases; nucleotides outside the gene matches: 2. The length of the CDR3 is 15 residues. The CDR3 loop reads CASSLGTSGFYEQYF. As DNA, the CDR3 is TGTGCCAGCAGCTTAGGGACTAGCGGGTTCTACGAGCAGTACTTC.

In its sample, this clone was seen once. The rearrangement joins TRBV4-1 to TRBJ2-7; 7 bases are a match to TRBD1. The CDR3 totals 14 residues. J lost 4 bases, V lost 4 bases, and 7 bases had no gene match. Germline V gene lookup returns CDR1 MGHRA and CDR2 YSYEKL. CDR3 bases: TGCGCCAGCAGCCCGGCCGGGACAGAGTACGAGCAGTACTTC. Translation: CASSPAGTEYEQYF.

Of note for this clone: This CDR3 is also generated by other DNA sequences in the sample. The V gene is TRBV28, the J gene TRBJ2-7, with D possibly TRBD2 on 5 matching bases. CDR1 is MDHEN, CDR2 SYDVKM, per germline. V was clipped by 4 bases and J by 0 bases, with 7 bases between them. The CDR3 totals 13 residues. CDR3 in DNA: TGTGCCAGCAGTTCGGGGAGCTCCTACGAGCAGTACTTC. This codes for CASSSGSSYEQYF.

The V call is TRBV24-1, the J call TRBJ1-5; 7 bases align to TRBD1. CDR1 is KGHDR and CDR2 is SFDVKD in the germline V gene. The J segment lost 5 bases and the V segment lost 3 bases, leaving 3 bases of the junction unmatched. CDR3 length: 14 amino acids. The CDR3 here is CATSDDRVDQPQHF. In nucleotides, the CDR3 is TGTGCCACCAGTGATGACAGGGTGGATCAGCCCCAGCATTTT.

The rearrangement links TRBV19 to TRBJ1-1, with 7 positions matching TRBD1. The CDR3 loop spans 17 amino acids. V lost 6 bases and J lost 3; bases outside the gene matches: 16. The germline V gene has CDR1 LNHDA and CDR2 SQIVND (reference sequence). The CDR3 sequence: CASSPLTGVRGYTEAFF. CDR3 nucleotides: TGTGCCAGTAGCCCCCTCACAGGGGTGAGGGGTTACACTGAAGCTTTCTTT. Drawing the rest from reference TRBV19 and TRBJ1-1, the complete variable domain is DGGITQSPKYLFRKEGQNVTLSCEQNLNHDAMYWYRQDPGQGLRLIYYSQIVNDFQKGDIAEGYSVSREKKESFPLTVTSAQKNPTAFYLCASSPLTGVRGYTEAFFGQGTRLTVV.

The DNA for the CDR3 is TGTGCCAGCAGTGAAGGCGGACAGGGGGGTAATTCACCCCTCCACTTT. Translated, it gives CASSEGGQGGNSPLHF. This chain links TRBV6-1 with TRBJ1-6; TRBD1 aligns across 10 bases. Germline V CDR1 and CDR2: MNHNS, SASEGT. CDR3 length equals 16 residues. V dropped 1 base and J dropped 6; count of bases not matched to a gene: 3.

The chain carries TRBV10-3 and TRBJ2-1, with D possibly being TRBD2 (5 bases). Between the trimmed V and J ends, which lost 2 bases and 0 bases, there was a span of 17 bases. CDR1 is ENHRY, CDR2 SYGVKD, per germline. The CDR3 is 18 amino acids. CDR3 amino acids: CAISEPYISDSSYNEQFF. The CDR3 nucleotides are TGTGCCATCAGTGAGCCCTACATTAGCGATAGCTCCTACAATGAGCAGTTCTTC.

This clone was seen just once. The CDR3 sequence: CASSLPVTGELFF. The CDR3 bases are TGTGCCAGCAGTTTACCAGTCACCGGGGAGCTGTTTTTT. The chain joins TRBV28 to TRBJ2-2; D not certain. The length of the CDR3 is 13 residues. V was clipped by 2 bases and J by 4 bases, with 5 bases between them. Germline V gene lookup returns CDR1 MDHEN and CDR2 SYDVKM.

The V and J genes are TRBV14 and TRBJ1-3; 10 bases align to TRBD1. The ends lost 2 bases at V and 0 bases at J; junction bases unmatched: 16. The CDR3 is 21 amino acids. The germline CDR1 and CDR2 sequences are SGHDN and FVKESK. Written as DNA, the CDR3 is TGTGCCAGCAGCCAAACATGGGACAGGGGCTACTTAAGTGCCTCTGGAAACACCATATATTTT. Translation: CASSQTWDRGYLSASGNTIYF. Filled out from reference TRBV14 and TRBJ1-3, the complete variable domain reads EAGVTQFPSHSVIEKGQTVTLRCDPISGHDNLYWYRRVMGKEIKFLLHFVKESKQDESGMPNNRFLAERTGGTYSTLKVQPAELEDSGVYFCASSQTWDRGYLSASGNTIYFGEGSWLTVV.

The CDR3 bases are TGTGCCAGCAGCTTAAGGGCAGGGGGTAACTATGGCTACACCTTC. Its translation: CASSLRAGGNYGYTF. The chain combines TRBV7-2 with TRBJ1-2; 7 nucleotides align to TRBD1. Germline V gene sequence: CDR1 SGHTA, CDR2 FQGNSA. Unmatched junction bases numbered 4, after V lost 2 bases and J lost 1 base. This CDR3 is built from 15 residues.

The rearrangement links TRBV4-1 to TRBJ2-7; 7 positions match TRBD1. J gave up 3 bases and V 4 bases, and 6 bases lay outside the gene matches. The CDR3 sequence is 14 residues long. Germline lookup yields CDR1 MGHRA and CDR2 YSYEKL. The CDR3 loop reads CASSPLGQIYEQYF. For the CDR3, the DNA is TGCGCCAGCAGCCCATTGGGACAGATCTACGAGCAGTACTTC.